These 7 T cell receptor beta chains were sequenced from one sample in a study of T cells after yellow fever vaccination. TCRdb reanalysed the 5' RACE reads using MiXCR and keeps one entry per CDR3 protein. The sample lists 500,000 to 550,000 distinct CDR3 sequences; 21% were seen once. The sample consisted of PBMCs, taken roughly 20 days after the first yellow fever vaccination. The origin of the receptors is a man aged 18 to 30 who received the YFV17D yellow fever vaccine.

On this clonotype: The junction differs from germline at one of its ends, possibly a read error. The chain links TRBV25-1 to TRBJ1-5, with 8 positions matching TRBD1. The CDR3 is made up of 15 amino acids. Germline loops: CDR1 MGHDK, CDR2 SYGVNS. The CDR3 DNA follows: TGTGCCAGCAGTGAGGACAGGGATAGCCATCAGCCCCAGCATTTT. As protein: CASSEDRDSHQPQHF.

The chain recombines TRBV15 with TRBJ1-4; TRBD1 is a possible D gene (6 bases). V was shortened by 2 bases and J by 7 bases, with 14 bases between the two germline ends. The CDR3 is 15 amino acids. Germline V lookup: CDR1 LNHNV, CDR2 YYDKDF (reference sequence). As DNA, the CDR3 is TGTGCCACCAGCAGATTTGGGGGCAACTCTGAAAAACTGTTTTTT. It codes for CATSRFGGNSEKLFF.

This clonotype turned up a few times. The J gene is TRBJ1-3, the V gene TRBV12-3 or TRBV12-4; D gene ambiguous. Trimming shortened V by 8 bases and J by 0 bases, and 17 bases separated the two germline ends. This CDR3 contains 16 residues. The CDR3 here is CASSPGGSLSGNTIYF. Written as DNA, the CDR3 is TGTGCCAGCTCTCCGGGTGGGTCTCTCTCTGGAAACACCATATATTTT.

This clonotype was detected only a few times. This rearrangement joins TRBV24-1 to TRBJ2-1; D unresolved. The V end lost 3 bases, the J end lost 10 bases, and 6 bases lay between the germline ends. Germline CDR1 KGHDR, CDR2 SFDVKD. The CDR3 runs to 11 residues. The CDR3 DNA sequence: TGTGCCACCAGTGATAATCTGGAGCAGTTCTTC. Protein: CATSDNLEQFF.

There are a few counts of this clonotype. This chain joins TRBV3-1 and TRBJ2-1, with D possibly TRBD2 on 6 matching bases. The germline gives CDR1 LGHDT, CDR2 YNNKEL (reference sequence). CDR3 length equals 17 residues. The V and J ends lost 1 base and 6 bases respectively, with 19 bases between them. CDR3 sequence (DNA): TGTGCCAGCAGCCAAGGGAGGTCGAAACTAGCAAGCAATGAGCAGTTCTTC. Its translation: CASSQGRSKLASNEQFF.

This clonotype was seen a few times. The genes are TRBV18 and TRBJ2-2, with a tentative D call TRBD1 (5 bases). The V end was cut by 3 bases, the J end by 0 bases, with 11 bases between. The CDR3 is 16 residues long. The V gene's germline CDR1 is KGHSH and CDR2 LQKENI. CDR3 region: CASSPPGIANTGELFF. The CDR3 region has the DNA TGTGCCAGCTCACCTCCAGGGATAGCGAACACCGGGGAGCTGTTTTTT.

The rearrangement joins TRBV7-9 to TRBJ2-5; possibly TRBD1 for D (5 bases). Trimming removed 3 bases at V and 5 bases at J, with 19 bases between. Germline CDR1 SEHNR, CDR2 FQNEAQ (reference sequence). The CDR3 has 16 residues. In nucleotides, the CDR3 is TGTGCCAGCAGCTTGGGGCAGGGCCCCGAAACGGAGACCCAGTACTTC. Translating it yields CASSLGQGPETETQYF.